The 13 T cell receptor beta chains in this list originate from one sample, sequenced in a study of CD8 T cells in Susac syndrome. It was with random hexamers that roughly 0.5 to 1 ug RNA was reverse transcribed. TCRdb recomputed calls from the immunoSEQ multiplex PCR reads with MiXCR, one row per CDR3 protein. The data contain about 240,000 distinct CDR3 sequences, about 95% of them singletons. The specimen was CD4+ T cells from PBMCs. The origin of the receptors is a human donor with Susac syndrome.

This clonotype has just one count. The rearrangement uses TRBV4-1 and TRBJ1-4; the D gene is possibly TRBD1 (6 bases). In germline, CDR1 is MGHRA, CDR2 YSYEKL. The V end lost 1 base, the J end lost 4 bases, and 16 bases lay between the germline ends. The CDR3 runs 17 residues. CDR3 protein: CASSQGSTGKSNEKLFF. The CDR3 nucleotides read TGCGCCAGCAGCCAAGGAAGTACAGGGAAGAGTAATGAAAAACTGTTTTTT.

The rearrangement links TRBV30 to TRBJ2-1; D remains ambiguous. V was clipped by 0 bases and J by 8 bases, with 8 bases between them. Germline V gene lookup returns CDR1 GTSNPN and CDR2 SVGIG (reference sequence). CDR3 length: 12 amino acids. The CDR3 bases are TGTGCCTGGAGTGTCGACGACTATGAGCAGTTCTTC. Translated: CAWSVDDYEQFF.

The genes are TRBV20-1 and TRBJ1-1; D call uncertain. The CDR3 spans 14 residues. Germline CDR1 and CDR2: DFQATT and SNEGSKA (reference sequence). V was shortened by 3 bases and J by 0 bases, with 11 bases between the two germline ends. The chain's CDR3 is CSARIGPVNTEAFF. CDR3 DNA: TGCAGTGCTAGGATAGGACCCGTGAACACTGAAGCTTTCTTT.

This clonotype was seen a few times. This chain uses TRBV5-4 with TRBJ2-5; no reliable D call. The ends were cut back, 0 bases at V and 1 base at J, with 7 bases in the middle. This CDR3 comprises 14 residues. Germline lookup yields CDR1 SGHNT and CDR2 YYREEE (reference sequence). The CDR3 coding sequence is TGTGCCAGCAGCTTGGTTGGCACCCAAGAGACCCAGTACTTC. Protein: CASSLVGTQETQYF.

V usage is TRBV30 and J usage is TRBJ1-3; D gene unclear. CDR3 length: 15 residues. The germline V gene has CDR1 GTSNPN and CDR2 SVGIG (reference sequence). Trimming left V 0 bases short and J 0 bases short, with 9 bases between. The CDR3 DNA reads TGTGCCTGGAGTGTTGGCGGCAGCTCTGGAAACACCATATATTTT. Its translation is CAWSVGGSSGNTIYF.

This clonotype appeared a few times. The chain is built from TRBV30 and TRBJ2-6, with D maybe TRBD2 (6 bases). Germline loops: CDR1 GTSNPN, CDR2 SVGIG (reference sequence). V lost 0 bases and J 0 bases, leaving 6 bases between the germline ends. The CDR3 has 15 residues. The CDR3 DNA follows: TGTGCCTGGAGTGTCGGGAGCTCTGGGGCCAACGTCCTGACTTTC. It codes for CAWSVGSSGANVLTF.

The genes are TRBV21-1 and TRBJ1-5. TRBV21-1 represents a pseudogene. The CDR3 sequence is 15 residues long. CDR3 protein: CASSKCMVLDQPQHF. CDR3 nucleotide sequence: TGTGCCAGCAGCAAATGCATGGTACTGGATCAGCCCCAGCATTTT.

This chain joins TRBV5-1 and TRBJ1-5; 10 nucleotides align to TRBD1. CDR1 and CDR2 (germline): SGHRS, YFSETQ. V shed 6 bases and J 5 bases; nucleotides not matched to a gene: 5. This CDR3 region has 14 residues. For the CDR3, the DNA is TGCGCCAGCACCAAGGACAGGGGGGATCAGCCCCAGCATTTT. This encodes CASTKDRGDQPQHF.

V usage is TRBV18 and J usage is TRBJ1-1; weak D call: TRBD1 (6 bases). Trimming took off 3 bases at V and 7 bases at J, with 15 bases between the two ends. The length of the CDR3 is 14 residues. CDR1 is KGHSH and CDR2 is LQKENI in the germline V gene. CDR3 amino acids: CASSPTPGDNEAFF. The DNA for the CDR3 is TGTGCCAGCTCACCGACCCCGGGGGACAATGAAGCTTTCTTT.

V is TRBV20-1 and J is TRBJ1-3, with D possibly matching TRBD1 (6 bases). V lost 3 bases, J lost 15 bases, and 21 bases lay in between. Germline V gene data show CDR1 as DFQATT and CDR2 as SNEGSKA (reference sequence). CDR3 length: 13 residues. CDR3 sequence reads: CSASPTITGTRYF. The CDR3 region has the DNA TGCAGTGCTAGCCCCACGATTACCGGGACAAGATATTTT.

J is TRBJ2-4 and V is TRBV20-1; D is perhaps TRBD2 (6 bases). Trimming stripped 5 bases from V and 8 bases from J, with 13 bases between. This CDR3 region has 12 residues. Germline V gene sequence: CDR1 DFQATT, CDR2 SNEGSKA (reference sequence). The CDR3 nucleotides are TGCAGTGCTCTCCGGGGGTCGGACATTCAGTACTTC. Its protein is CSALRGSDIQYF.

The chain couples TRBV1 to TRBJ2-5. TRBV1 is flagged as a pseudogene. The CDR3 contains 16 residues. Written as DNA, the CDR3 is TGCACCAGCAGCCAAGATCCCCAGGGTAGCCAAGAGACCCAGTACTTC. It is translated as CTSSQDPQGSQETQYF.

This chain uses TRBV29-1 with TRBJ1-4; TRBD1 agrees at 7 bases. Trimming took 7 bases from V and 4 from J; bases not matched to a gene: 15. CDR3 length equals 16 residues. CDR1 and CDR2 (germline): SQVTM, ANQGSEA. CDR3 region: CSAWGSPGTVNEKLFF. CDR3 DNA: TGCAGCGCCTGGGGGAGCCCCGGGACAGTTAATGAAAAACTGTTTTTT.